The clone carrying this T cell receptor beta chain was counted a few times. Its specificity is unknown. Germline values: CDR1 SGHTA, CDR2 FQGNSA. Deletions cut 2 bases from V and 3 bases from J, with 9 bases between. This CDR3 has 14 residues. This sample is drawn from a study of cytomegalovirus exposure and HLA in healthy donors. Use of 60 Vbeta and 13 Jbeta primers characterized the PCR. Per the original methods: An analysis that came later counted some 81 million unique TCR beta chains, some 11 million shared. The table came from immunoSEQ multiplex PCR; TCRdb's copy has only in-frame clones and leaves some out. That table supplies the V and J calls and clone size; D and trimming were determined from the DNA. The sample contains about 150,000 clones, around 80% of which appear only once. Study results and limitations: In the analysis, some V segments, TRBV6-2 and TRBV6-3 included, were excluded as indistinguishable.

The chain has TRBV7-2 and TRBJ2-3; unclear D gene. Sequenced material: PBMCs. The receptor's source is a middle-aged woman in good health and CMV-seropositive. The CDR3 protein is CASSLLGWTDTQYF. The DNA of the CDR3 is TGTGCCAGCAGCTTACTAGGCTGGACAGATACGCAGTATTTT.